The 28 T cell receptor beta chains reported below all come from one sample, sequenced in a study of CXCR3-negative and CXCR3-positive naive CD8 T cells (dated 2019 in TCRdb). Sequencing used a NextSeq 550. The Human TCR Profiling Kit (MiLaboratory) was used to prepare UMI-labeled 5' RACE TRB cDNA libraries. TCRdb reprocessed the reads and lists each CDR3 protein sequence as a single entry, with no DNA. The sample's clone listing holds some 130,000 distinct CDR3 sequences. Approximately 0.3% of the sample is in the top ten clones. The specimen sequenced was naive CXCR3- CD8+ T cells from blood. In light of the paper, this sample's cell subset or site label describes: CD45RO-CCR7+CD27+CD95- naive CD8+ T cells lacking CXCR3 (TNR3-). Receptors were obtained from a human donor in good health. Some clones in this sample may be carry-over from other donors' samples.

The chain carries TRBV3-1 and TRBJ2-3; no DNA is available, so the TRBD1 call from TCRdb remains unchecked. Germline V CDR1 and CDR2: LGHDT, YNNKEL (reference sequence). This CDR3 region has 17 residues. The CDR3 protein is CASSQESRAISTDTQYF.

The chain has TRBV29-1 and TRBJ2-2. Germline CDR1 and CDR2: SQVTM and ANQGSEA. The CDR3 runs to 13 residues. The CDR3 region is CSVEDGNTGELFF.

The gene calls are TRBV11-3 and TRBJ1-1; TCRdb reports TRBD1, a call that lacks DNA to check it against. Germline V gene sequence: CDR1 SGHNT, CDR2 YENEEA. The length of the CDR3 is 14 residues. CDR3: CASSWDSMNTEAFF.

V usage is TRBV5-5 and J usage is TRBJ2-1; TCRdb designates TRBD2, a call that cannot be tested without DNA. Germline V lookup: CDR1 SGHKS, CDR2 YYEKEE (reference sequence). CDR3 length: 13 amino acids. CDR3 in amino acids: CASSMGLAGVSVF.

The V gene is TRBV10-3, the J gene TRBJ2-7. This CDR3 has 11 amino acids. Germline CDR1 and CDR2: ENHRY and SYGVKD. The CDR3 here is CAISEGHEQYF.

This sequence joins TRBV6-5 and TRBJ2-2; checking the TCRdb D call of TRBD1 is not possible without DNA. The CDR3 covers 13 residues. Germline V lookup: CDR1 MNHEY, CDR2 SVGAGI. The CDR3 reads CASNQGNTGELFF.

The gene calls are TRBV6-5 and TRBJ2-5; as DNA is missing, the TRBD2 call by TCRdb cannot be tested. CDR1 is MNHEY and CDR2 is SVGAGI in the germline V gene. This CDR3 region has 17 residues. The CDR3 protein is CASSYSKSGGYQETQYF.

The chain joins TRBV29-1 to TRBJ1-2. The CDR3 contains 11 residues. In germline, CDR1 is SQVTM, CDR2 ANQGSEA. The CDR3: CSVEYGNGYTF.

The genes are TRBV2 and TRBJ1-1; as DNA is missing, the TRBD1 call by TCRdb cannot be tested. CDR1 SNHLY and CDR2 FYNNEI come from the germline V gene. The CDR3 extends over 16 amino acids. The chain's CDR3 is CASTSPLISMNTEAFF.

This chain joins TRBV6-6 and TRBJ2-1. Germline CDR1 reads MNHNY; CDR2 reads SVGAGI (reference sequence). The CDR3 covers 16 residues. This CDR3 reads CASSYSVEPASNEQFF.

The chain carries TRBV12-3 or TRBV12-4 and TRBJ2-2; TCRdb indicates TRBD1, and absent DNA this call remains unverified. The CDR3 consists of 17 residues. CDR3 residues: CASRTVTRDRNTGELFF.

The chain recombines TRBV4-1 with TRBJ1-1; TCRdb lists TRBD1, though no DNA is available to test this call. Germline V lookup: CDR1 MGHRA, CDR2 YSYEKL. The CDR3 has 16 amino acids. The CDR3 here is CASSQAPAAVNTEAFF.

The CDR3 is CASSLGKYEQYF. The chain employs TRBV5-4 and TRBJ2-7. This CDR3 contains 12 residues. Germline V lookup: CDR1 SGHNT, CDR2 YYREEE (reference sequence).

The chain links TRBV28 to TRBJ2-3; TCRdb gives TRBD2 as the D gene, but with no DNA this cannot be confirmed. The CDR3 runs to 13 residues. Germline CDR1 reads MDHEN; CDR2 reads SYDVKM. This CDR3 reads CASSPLVRDTQYF.

This chain joins TRBV9 and TRBJ2-2; TCRdb reports TRBD2, a call that lacks DNA to check it against. The CDR3 runs 18 residues. In germline, CDR1 is SGDLS, CDR2 YYNGEE. This CDR3 reads CASSPQGLAALNTGELFF.

The chain carries TRBV5-1 and TRBJ2-7; the TCRdb call, TRBD1, lacks DNA for checking. Germline values: CDR1 SGHRS, CDR2 YFSETQ. The CDR3 is made up of 15 amino acids. The CDR3 reads CASSRTTGVPYEQYF.

This sequence joins TRBV29-1 and TRBJ1-1. This CDR3 is 14 amino acids long. Looked up from germline, CDR1 is SQVTM and CDR2 is ANQGSEA. CDR3 loop: CSVDSRNTNTEAFF.

This chain connects TRBV5-5 to TRBJ2-5; lacking DNA, the TRBD1 call made by TCRdb goes unchecked. This CDR3 has 18 amino acids. The germline CDR1 and CDR2 sequences are SGHKS and YYEKEE (reference sequence). CDR3 sequence: CASSPDVLGRILDETQYF.

V is TRBV4-1 and J is TRBJ2-5; the TCRdb D gene call, TRBD2, has no DNA to confirm it. This CDR3 contains 18 residues. CDR1 and CDR2 from the germline V gene are MGHRA and YSYEKL. This CDR3 is CASSQDVVGLGYQETQYF.

The genes are TRBV12-3 or TRBV12-4 and TRBJ2-7; TCRdb's D call, TRBD1, is unchecked because there is no DNA. The CDR3 is 12 amino acids. The CDR3 region is CASSRQGWEQYF.

This sequence joins TRBV29-1 and TRBJ2-5; checking the TCRdb D call of TRBD2 is not possible without DNA. The CDR3 extends over 15 amino acids. Germline loops: CDR1 SQVTM, CDR2 ANQGSEA. The CDR3 spells CSVPRTSGEQETQYF.

The chain couples TRBV9 to TRBJ2-3; absent DNA, TCRdb's TRBD1 call cannot be checked. The CDR3 contains 15 residues. The germline CDR1 and CDR2 sequences are SGDLS and YYNGEE. This chain's CDR3 is CASSDDGGFPDTQYF.

V usage is TRBV7-6 and J usage is TRBJ1-2; TCRdb picks TRBD1, but there is no DNA to check that call. Germline CDR1 and CDR2: SGHVS and FNYEAQ. CDR3 length: 16 amino acids. The CDR3 protein is CASSRVAFDRADGYTF. The full variable domain, its missing parts supplied by reference TRBV7-6 and TRBJ1-2, is GAGVSQSPRYKVTKRGQDVALRCDPISGHVSLYWYRQALGQGPEFLTYFNYEAQQDKSGLPNDRFSAERPEGSISTLTIQRTEQRDSAMYRCASSRVAFDRADGYTFGSGTRLTVV.

The chain employs TRBV7-9 and TRBJ2-7. In germline, CDR1 is SEHNR, CDR2 FQNEAQ (reference sequence). The CDR3 is made up of 13 amino acids. CDR3 region: CASSLVLGNEQYF.

V gene TRBV12-3 or TRBV12-4 combines with J gene TRBJ2-1; TCRdb names TRBD1, which stays unverified in the absence of DNA. This CDR3 has 16 residues. CDR3 loop: CASSLTGGISYNEQFF.

The chain combines TRBV7-9 with TRBJ1-1; TCRdb proposes TRBD1, but this gene call is untestable without DNA. This CDR3 has 14 amino acids. Germline V gene sequence: CDR1 SEHNR, CDR2 FQNEAQ (reference sequence). This CDR3 is CASSILDRDPEAFF.

The rearrangement links TRBV29-1 to TRBJ1-4. The CDR3 runs to 13 residues. Germline assignment: CDR1 SQVTM and CDR2 ANQGSEA. This chain's CDR3 is CSVGEGFNEKLFF. The full variable domain, completed using reference TRBV29-1 and TRBJ1-4, is SAVISQKPSRDICQRGTSLTIQCQVDSQVTMMFWYRQQPGQSLTLIATANQGSEATYESGFVIDKFPISRPNLTFSTLTVSNMSPEDSSIYLCSVGEGFNEKLFFGSGTQLSVL.

CDR3 protein: CASSPLAGTTQETQYF. The rearrangement uses TRBV6-5 and TRBJ2-5; the D call from TCRdb, TRBD2, cannot be confirmed without DNA. The CDR3 spans 16 residues. Per germline, CDR1 MNHEY and CDR2 SVGAGI.